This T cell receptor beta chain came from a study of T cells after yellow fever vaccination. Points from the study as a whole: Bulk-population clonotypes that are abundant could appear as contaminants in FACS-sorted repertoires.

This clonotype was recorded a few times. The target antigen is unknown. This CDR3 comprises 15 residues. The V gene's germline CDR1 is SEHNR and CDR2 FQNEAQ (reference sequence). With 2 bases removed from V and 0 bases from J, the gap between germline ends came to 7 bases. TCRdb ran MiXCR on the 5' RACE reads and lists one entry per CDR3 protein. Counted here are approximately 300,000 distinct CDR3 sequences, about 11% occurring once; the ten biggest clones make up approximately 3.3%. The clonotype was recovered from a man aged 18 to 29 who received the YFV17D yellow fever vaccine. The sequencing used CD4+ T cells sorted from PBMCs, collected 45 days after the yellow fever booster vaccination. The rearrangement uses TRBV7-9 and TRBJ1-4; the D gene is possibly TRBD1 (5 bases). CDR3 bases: TGTGCCAGCAGCTTACAGGGCTCAACTAATGAAAAACTGTTTTTT. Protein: CASSLQGSTNEKLFF.